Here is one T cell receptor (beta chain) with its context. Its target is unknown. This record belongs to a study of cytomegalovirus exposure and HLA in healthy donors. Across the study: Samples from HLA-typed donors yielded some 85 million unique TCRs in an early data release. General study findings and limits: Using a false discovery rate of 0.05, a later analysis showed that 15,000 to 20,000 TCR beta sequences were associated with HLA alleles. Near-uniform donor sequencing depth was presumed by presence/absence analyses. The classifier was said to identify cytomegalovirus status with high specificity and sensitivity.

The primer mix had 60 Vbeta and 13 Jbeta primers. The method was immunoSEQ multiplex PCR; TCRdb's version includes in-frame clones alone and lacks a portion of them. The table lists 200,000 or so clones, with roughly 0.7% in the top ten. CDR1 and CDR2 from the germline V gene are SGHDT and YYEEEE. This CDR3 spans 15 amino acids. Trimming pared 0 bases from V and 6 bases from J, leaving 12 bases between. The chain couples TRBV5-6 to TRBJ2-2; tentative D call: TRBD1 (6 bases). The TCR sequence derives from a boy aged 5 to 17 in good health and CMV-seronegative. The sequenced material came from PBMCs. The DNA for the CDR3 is TGTGCCAGCAGCTTGGGACAGGTATCGTCCGGGGAGCTGTTTTTT. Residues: CASSLGQVSSGELFF.